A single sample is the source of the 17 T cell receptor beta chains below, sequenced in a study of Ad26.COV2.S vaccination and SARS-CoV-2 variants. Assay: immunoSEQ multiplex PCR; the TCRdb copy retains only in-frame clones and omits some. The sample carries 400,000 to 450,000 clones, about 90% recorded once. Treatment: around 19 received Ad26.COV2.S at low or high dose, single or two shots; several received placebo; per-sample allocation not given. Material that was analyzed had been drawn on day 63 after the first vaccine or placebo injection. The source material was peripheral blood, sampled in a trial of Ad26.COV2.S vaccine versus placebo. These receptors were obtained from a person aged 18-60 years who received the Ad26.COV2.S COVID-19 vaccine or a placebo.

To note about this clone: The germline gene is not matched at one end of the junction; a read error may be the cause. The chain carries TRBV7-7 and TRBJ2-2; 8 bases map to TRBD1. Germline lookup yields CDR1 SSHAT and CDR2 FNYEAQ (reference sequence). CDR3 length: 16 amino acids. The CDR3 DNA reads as TGTGCTAGCAGCCCCAGGGGGCGATGGAACACCGGGGAGCTGTTTTTT. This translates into CASSPRGRWNTGELFF. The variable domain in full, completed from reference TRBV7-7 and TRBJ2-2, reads GAGVSQSPRYKVTKRGQDVTLRCDPISSHATLYWYQQALGQGPEFLTYFNYEAQPDKSGLPSDRFSAERPEGSISTLTIQRTEQRDSAMYRCASSPRGRWNTGELFFGEGSRLTVL.

This chain's CDR3 is CATRRENTGELFF. For the CDR3, the DNA is TGTGCCACCCGACGGGAGAACACCGGGGAGCTGTTTTTT. V is TRBV2 and J is TRBJ2-2; maybe TRBD2 (5 bases). Germline lookup yields CDR1 SNHLY and CDR2 FYNNEI. Trimming shortened V by 10 bases and J by 1 base, and 10 bases separated the two germline ends. The CDR3 consists of 13 residues.

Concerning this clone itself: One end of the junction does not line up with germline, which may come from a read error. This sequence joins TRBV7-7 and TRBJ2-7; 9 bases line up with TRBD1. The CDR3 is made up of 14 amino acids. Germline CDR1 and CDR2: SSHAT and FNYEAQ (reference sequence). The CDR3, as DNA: TGTGCTAGCAGCTTAGGACAGGGGAACTACGAGCAGTACTTC. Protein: CASSLGQGNYEQYF.

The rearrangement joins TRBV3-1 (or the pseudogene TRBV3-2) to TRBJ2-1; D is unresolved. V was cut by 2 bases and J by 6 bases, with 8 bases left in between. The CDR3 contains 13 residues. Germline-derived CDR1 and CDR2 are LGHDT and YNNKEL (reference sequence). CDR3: CASSQHGSNEQFF. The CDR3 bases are TGTGCCAGCAGCCAACACGGATCCAATGAGCAGTTCTTC.

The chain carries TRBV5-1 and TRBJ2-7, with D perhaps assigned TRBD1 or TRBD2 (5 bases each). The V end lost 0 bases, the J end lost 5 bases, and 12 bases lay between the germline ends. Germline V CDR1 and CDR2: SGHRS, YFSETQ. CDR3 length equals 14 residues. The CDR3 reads CASSLAHGGDEQYF. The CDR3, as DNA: TGCGCCAGCAGCTTGGCCCATGGGGGTGACGAGCAGTACTTC.

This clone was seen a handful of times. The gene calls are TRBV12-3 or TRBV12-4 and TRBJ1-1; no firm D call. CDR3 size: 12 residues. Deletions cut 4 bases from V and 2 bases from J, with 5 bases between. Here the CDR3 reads CASSYHNTEAFF. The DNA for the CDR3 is TGTGCCAGCAGTTATCATAACACTGAAGCTTTCTTT.

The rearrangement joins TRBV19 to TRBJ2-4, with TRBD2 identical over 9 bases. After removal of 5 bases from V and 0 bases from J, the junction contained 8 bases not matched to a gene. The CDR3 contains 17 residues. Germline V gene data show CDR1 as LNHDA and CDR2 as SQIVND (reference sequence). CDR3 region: CASSPAGGTLAKNIQYF. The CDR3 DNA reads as TGTGCCAGTAGTCCGGCGGGGGGGACGTTAGCCAAAAACATTCAGTACTTC.

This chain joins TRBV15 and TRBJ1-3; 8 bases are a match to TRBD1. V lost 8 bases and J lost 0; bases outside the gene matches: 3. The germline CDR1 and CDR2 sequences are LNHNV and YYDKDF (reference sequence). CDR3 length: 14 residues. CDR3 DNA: TGTGCCACCCGGGACAGGTTCTCTGGAAACACCATATATTTT. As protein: CATRDRFSGNTIYF.

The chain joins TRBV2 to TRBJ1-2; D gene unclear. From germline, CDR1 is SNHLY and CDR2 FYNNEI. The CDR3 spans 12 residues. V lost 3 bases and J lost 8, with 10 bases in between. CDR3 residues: CASSDLGRGYTF. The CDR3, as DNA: TGTGCCAGCAGTGACCTGGGGAGGGGCTACACCTTC.

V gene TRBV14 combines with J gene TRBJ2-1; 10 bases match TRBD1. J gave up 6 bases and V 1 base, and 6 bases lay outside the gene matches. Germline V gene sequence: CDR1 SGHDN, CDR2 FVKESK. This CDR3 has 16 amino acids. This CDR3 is CASSQAGTGALNEQFF. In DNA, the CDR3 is TGTGCCAGCAGCCAAGCCGGGACAGGGGCCCTCAATGAGCAGTTCTTC. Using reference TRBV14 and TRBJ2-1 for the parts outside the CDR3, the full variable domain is EAGVTQFPSHSVIEKGQTVTLRCDPISGHDNLYWYRRVMGKEIKFLLHFVKESKQDESGMPNNRFLAERTGGTYSTLKVQPAELEDSGVYFCASSQAGTGALNEQFFGPGTRLTVL.

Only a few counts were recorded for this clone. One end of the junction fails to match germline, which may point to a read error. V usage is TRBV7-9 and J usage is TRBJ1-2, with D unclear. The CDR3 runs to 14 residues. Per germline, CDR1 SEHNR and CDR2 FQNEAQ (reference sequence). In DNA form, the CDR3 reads TGCTACTTGACCCCAACAGAGGCTAACTATGGCTACACCTTC. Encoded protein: CYLTPTEANYGYTF.

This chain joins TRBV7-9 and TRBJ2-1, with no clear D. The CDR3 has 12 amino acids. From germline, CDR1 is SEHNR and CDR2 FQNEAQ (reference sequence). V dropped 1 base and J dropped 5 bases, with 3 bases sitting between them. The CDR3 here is CASSLGDNEQFF. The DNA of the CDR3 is TGTGCCAGCAGCTTAGGGGACAATGAGCAGTTCTTC.

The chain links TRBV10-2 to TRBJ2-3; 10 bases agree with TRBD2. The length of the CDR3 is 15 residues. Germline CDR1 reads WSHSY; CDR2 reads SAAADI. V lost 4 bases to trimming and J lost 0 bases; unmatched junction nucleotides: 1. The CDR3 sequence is CASSGAGGSTDTQYF. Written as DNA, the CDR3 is TGCGCCAGCAGTGGAGCGGGGGGGAGCACAGATACGCAGTATTTT.

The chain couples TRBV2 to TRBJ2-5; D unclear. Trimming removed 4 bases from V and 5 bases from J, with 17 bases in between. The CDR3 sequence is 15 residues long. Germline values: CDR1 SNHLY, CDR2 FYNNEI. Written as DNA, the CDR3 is TGTGCCAGCAGTGTAGGGTACCATCTGCCTGAGACCCAGTACTTC. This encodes CASSVGYHLPETQYF.

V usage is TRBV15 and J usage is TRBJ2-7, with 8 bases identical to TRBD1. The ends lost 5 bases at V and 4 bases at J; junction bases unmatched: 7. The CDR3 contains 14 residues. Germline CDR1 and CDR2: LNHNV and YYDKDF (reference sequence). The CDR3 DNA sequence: TGTGCCACCAGCCGCGGACAGGGTCGGTACGAGCAGTACTTC. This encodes CATSRGQGRYEQYF.

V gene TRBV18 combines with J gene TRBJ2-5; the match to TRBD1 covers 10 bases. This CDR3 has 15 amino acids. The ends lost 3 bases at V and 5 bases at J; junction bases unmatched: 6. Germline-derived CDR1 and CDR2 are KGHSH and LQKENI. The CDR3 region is CASSPGTGVFETQYF. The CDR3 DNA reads TGTGCCAGCTCACCGGGGACAGGGGTTTTTGAGACCCAGTACTTC.

The CDR3 nucleotides are TGTGCCAGCACTAGAAACACGGGGGGTACTTCACCCCTCCACTTT. Amino acids: CASTRNTGGTSPLHF. The chain combines TRBV3-1 (or the pseudogene TRBV3-2) with TRBJ1-6, with a tentative D call TRBD1 (5 bases). The CDR3 runs to 15 residues. With 7 bases removed from V and 9 bases from J, the gap between germline ends came to 19 bases. CDR1 is LGHDT, CDR2 YNNKEL, per germline (reference sequence).